Below, 17 T cell receptor beta chains from the same sample are listed, as sequenced in a study of human T cells and chemical hapten exposure. The time point is: patch test 3, about 24 weeks after DPC sensitization. Treatment here: therapeutic diphenylcyclopropenone sensitization with weekly scalp DPC. TCRdb re-called the RACE reads through MiXCR, storing one row per CDR3 protein. Of approximately 50,000 distinct CDR3 sequences detected, 9.9% appear once; the ten largest clones hold around 16%. The sample in question was whole blood, obtained in connection with sensitization to the hapten diphenylcyclopropenone (DPC). Receptor source: a woman in her thirties or forties with alopecia areata. Some clones in this sample may be carry-over from other donors' samples.

V is TRBV2 and J is TRBJ1-1; D is unresolved. CDR3 length: 15 residues. Germline values: CDR1 SNHLY, CDR2 FYNNEI. V was trimmed by 1 base and J by 4 bases, leaving 13 bases between them. DNA for the CDR3: TGTGCCAGCAGTGAAGTTGCCGGTTATGGCACTGAAGCTTTCTTT. Translated, it gives CASSEVAGYGTEAFF.

This clonotype has more than one count but fewer than ten. The CDR3 DNA is TGTGCCACCCGACGTGTGGACGATCAGCCCCAGCATTTT. Protein sequence: CATRRVDDQPQHF. The chain has TRBV15 and TRBJ1-5, with unresolved D. CDR3 length: 13 residues. With 8 bases removed from V and 5 bases from J, the gap between germline ends came to 13 bases. CDR1 and CDR2 from the germline V gene are LNHNV and YYDKDF (reference sequence).

This clonotype was observed a handful of times. V usage is TRBV20-1 and J usage is TRBJ1-5, with TRBD1 matching over 10 bases. The CDR3 length is 16 residues. J was trimmed by 6 bases and V by 3 bases; bases with no gene match: 11. Germline V gene sequence: CDR1 DFQATT, CDR2 SNEGSKA (reference sequence). The CDR3: CSARERDRGFVQPQHF. The CDR3 DNA sequence: TGCAGTGCTAGGGAACGGGACAGGGGATTCGTTCAGCCCCAGCATTTT.

V usage is TRBV6-5 and J usage is TRBJ2-1; 10 nucleotides match TRBD2. This CDR3 comprises 17 residues. Trimming took 0 bases from V and 3 from J; bases not matched to a gene: 5. CDR1 and CDR2 from the germline V gene are MNHEY and SVGAGI. The CDR3: CASSYSPLAGVYNEQFF. For the CDR3, the DNA is TGTGCCAGCAGTTACTCCCCCCTAGCGGGGGTCTACAATGAGCAGTTCTTC.

This clonotype was detected only a few times. The chain links TRBV11-2 to TRBJ1-1; D perhaps matches TRBD1 (6 bases). In germline, CDR1 is SGHAT, CDR2 FQNNGV. This CDR3 comprises 18 residues. V was trimmed by 5 bases and J by 0 bases, leaving 22 bases between them. CDR3 loop: CASSPRYVQGGLNTEAFF. CDR3 sequence (DNA): TGTGCCAGCAGCCCCCGCTACGTACAGGGAGGGCTGAACACTGAAGCTTTCTTT.

This clonotype has at least ten counts. This chain links TRBV3-1 with TRBJ1-1; TRBD1 matches 7 bases. The V gene's germline CDR1 is LGHDT and CDR2 YNNKEL (reference sequence). The V and J ends lost 5 bases and 2 bases, in that order; junction bases with no gene match: 5. CDR3 size: 14 residues. The CDR3 region has the DNA TGTGCCAGCAGCTTTGGACAGGTAAACACTGAAGCTTTCTTT. Protein sequence: CASSFGQVNTEAFF.

The chain uses TRBV10-3 and TRBJ2-3; D is tentatively TRBD1 or TRBD2 (5 bases each). CDR3 length equals 16 residues. Trimming stripped 3 bases from V and 5 bases from J, with 18 bases between. The germline V gene encodes CDR1 ENHRY and CDR2 SYGVKD. CDR3 in amino acids: CAISDPGTPAGDTQYF. The CDR3 DNA follows: TGTGCCATCAGTGACCCCGGGACCCCGGCCGGAGATACGCAGTATTTT.

The table lists this clonotype with many counts. The CDR3 protein is CSARFSGGVETQYF. CDR3 DNA sequence: TGCAGTGCTAGATTTAGCGGGGGGGTGGAGACCCAGTACTTC. V usage is TRBV20-1 and J usage is TRBJ2-5; the match to TRBD2 covers 11 bases. The V segment lost 2 bases and the J segment 5 bases; nucleotides outside the gene matches: 4. Germline CDR1 reads DFQATT; CDR2 reads SNEGSKA (reference sequence). This CDR3 has 14 amino acids.

Concerning this clonotype itself: It may be a read error: a sequence one base away is much more abundant. V usage is TRBV19 and J usage is TRBJ1-2, with a tentative D call TRBD1 (6 bases). Germline lookup yields CDR1 LNHDA and CDR2 SQIVND (reference sequence). There are 15 residues in the CDR3. CDR3: CANSRGQKPNYGYTF. The CDR3 DNA sequence: TGTGCCAATAGTCGAGGACAGAAACCAAACTATGGCTACACCTTC.

The chain combines TRBV20-1 with TRBJ2-1; TRBD2 agrees at 9 bases. V gave up 3 bases and J gave up 2 bases; unmatched junction bases: 2. CDR1 is DFQATT, CDR2 SNEGSKA, per germline (reference sequence). CDR3 length: 14 residues. The CDR3 loop is CSARRGGAYNEQFF. For the CDR3, the DNA is TGCAGTGCTAGGCGCGGGGGGGCCTACAATGAGCAGTTCTTC.

This clonotype was picked up many times. The chain links TRBV5-1 to TRBJ2-3; D call uncertain. Trimming stripped 4 bases from V and 6 bases from J, with 15 bases between. The CDR3 length is 14 residues. From germline, CDR1 is SGHRS and CDR2 YFSETQ. This chain's CDR3 is CASSLRAPSDTQYF. CDR3 coding DNA: TGCGCCAGCAGCCTCCGGGCTCCATCGGATACGCAGTATTTT.

The V call is TRBV7-2, the J call TRBJ2-3, with D possibly called TRBD1 or TRBD2 (6 bases each). The V end lost 5 bases, the J end lost 0 bases, and 12 bases lay between the germline ends. CDR3 length equals 15 residues. Germline lookup yields CDR1 SGHTA and CDR2 FQGNSA. CDR3 sequence: CASSPGGASTDTQYF. In DNA form, the CDR3 reads TGTGCCAGCAGCCCCGGGGGCGCTAGCACAGATACGCAGTATTTT.

The J gene is TRBJ1-2, the V gene TRBV5-1, with 8 bases identical to TRBD1. Germline V gene data show CDR1 as SGHRS and CDR2 as YFSETQ. CDR3 length: 14 residues. After removal of 4 bases from V and 8 bases from J, the junction contained 10 bases not matched to a gene. CDR3 region: CASSPGQAGGGYTF. CDR3 DNA: TGCGCCAGCAGCCCGGGACAGGCGGGAGGAGGCTACACCTTC.

The rearrangement links TRBV19 to TRBJ2-6; D unclear. In germline, CDR1 is LNHDA, CDR2 SQIVND (reference sequence). Trimming cost V 4 bases and J 0 bases, with 10 bases left between them. The length of the CDR3 is 16 residues. The CDR3 sequence is CASSTIRTSGANVLTF. As DNA, the CDR3 is TGTGCCAGTAGTACTATTCGTACCTCTGGGGCCAACGTCCTGACTTTC.

This clonotype occurred a few times. J is TRBJ2-1 and V is TRBV18; D unresolved. From germline, CDR1 is KGHSH and CDR2 LQKENI. The CDR3 is made up of 13 amino acids. The V end lost 2 bases, the J end lost 6 bases, and 8 bases lay between the germline ends. The CDR3 sequence is CASSPGNSNEQFF. In nucleotides, the CDR3 is TGTGCCAGCTCACCAGGCAACTCCAATGAGCAGTTCTTC.

This clonotype came up many times. The genes are TRBV6-2 or TRBV6-3 and TRBJ2-2; 8 positions match TRBD1. The J segment lost 6 bases and the V segment lost 5 bases, leaving 5 bases of the junction unmatched. CDR3 length: 14 amino acids. The germline gives CDR1 MNHEY, CDR2 SVGEGT. The CDR3 DNA follows: TGTGCCAGCAGTACGACAGGGGAGGCCGGGGAGCTGTTTTTT. Translated: CASSTTGEAGELFF.

The chain couples TRBV6-5 to TRBJ2-6; no clear D gene. The CDR3 runs to 16 residues. Between the trimmed V and J ends, which lost 0 bases and 1 base, there was a span of 7 bases. CDR1 and CDR2 (germline): MNHEY, SVGAGI. The CDR3 DNA reads TGTGCCAGCAGTTACTCCGAAGGGTCTGGGGCCAACGTCCTGACTTTC. Translating it yields CASSYSEGSGANVLTF.